The 17 T cell receptor beta chains listed next were all sequenced from one sample in a study of T cell repertoires in cytomegalovirus infection. TCRdb re-analysed the reads in MiXCR, keeping a single row per CDR3 protein. The sample yields 100,000 or so distinct CDR3 sequences, roughly 29% seen once. These TCRs are of unknown antigen specificity. This sample comprised CD8+ T cells from cultured PBMCs, obtained from culture after CMV antigen stimulation. Source of these receptors: a human donor in good health (CMV status not recorded). Some clones in this sample may be carry-over from other donors' samples.

This clonotype was detected only a few times. This sequence joins TRBV7-9 and TRBJ1-4, with D perhaps matching TRBD1 (6 bases). Per germline, CDR1 SEHNR and CDR2 FQNEAQ (reference sequence). The CDR3 totals 15 residues. The V end lost 4 bases, the J end lost 7 bases, and 16 bases lay between the germline ends. CDR3 residues: CASSSLQGGTEKLFF. CDR3 sequence (DNA): TGTGCCAGCAGCTCCCTACAGGGCGGCACTGAAAAACTGTTTTTT.

This clonotype turned up a few times. V and J are TRBV2 and TRBJ2-5, with 8 bases that match TRBD1. CDR1 is SNHLY, CDR2 FYNNEI, per germline. V gave up 3 bases and J gave up 2 bases; unmatched junction bases: 2. The CDR3 consists of 14 residues. CDR3 DNA sequence: TGTGCCAGCAGTGAGGGGGACAGGCAAGAGACCCAGTACTTC. This codes for CASSEGDRQETQYF.

The chain combines TRBV9 with TRBJ1-2; D is uncertain. The germline gives CDR1 SGDLS, CDR2 YYNGEE. The CDR3 extends over 15 amino acids. V lost 0 bases, J lost 0 bases, and 9 bases lay in between. Here the CDR3 reads CASSVGASPNYGYTF. Here the CDR3 DNA reads TGTGCCAGCAGCGTAGGGGCCAGCCCTAACTATGGCTACACCTTC.

The chain combines TRBV7-6 with TRBJ1-6; TRBD1 agrees at 9 bases. The CDR3 runs 13 residues. The J segment lost 12 bases and the V segment lost 4 bases, leaving 4 bases of the junction unmatched. Germline CDR1 is SGHVS and CDR2 is FNYEAQ. CDR3 nucleotide sequence: TGTGCCAGCAGCTCACAGGGGGCTCGACCCCTCCACTTT. Residues: CASSSQGARPLHF.

The chain carries TRBV11-2 and TRBJ1-1; no clear D gene. Germline V CDR1 and CDR2: SGHAT, FQNNGV. The CDR3 runs 14 residues. Trimming pared 2 bases from V and 0 bases from J, leaving 7 bases between. CDR3 coding DNA: TGTGCCAGCAGCTTAAACAGACTGAACACTGAAGCTTTCTTT. It codes for CASSLNRLNTEAFF.

V gene TRBV6-6 combines with J gene TRBJ1-3; tentatively, D is TRBD1 (6 bases). The CDR3 loop spans 14 amino acids. With 7 bases removed from V and 4 bases from J, the gap between germline ends came to 14 bases. CDR1 and CDR2 (germline): MNHNY, SVGAGI (reference sequence). The CDR3 here is CASITGFDGNTIYF. CDR3 in DNA: TGTGCCAGCATTACAGGGTTCGACGGAAACACCATATATTTT.

The V gene is TRBV10-3, the J gene TRBJ2-4, with 8 bases matching TRBD2. The ends lost 0 bases at V and 1 base at J; junction bases unmatched: 2. The CDR3 has 16 amino acids. Per the germline V gene, CDR1 is ENHRY and CDR2 is SYGVKD. CDR3 sequence reads: CAISESASGAKNIQYF. The CDR3 bases are TGTGCCATCAGTGAGTCGGCTAGCGGGGCCAAAAACATTCAGTACTTC.

This chain links TRBV20-1 with TRBJ2-7, with D tentatively TRBD2 (6 bases). V dropped 3 bases and J dropped 7 bases, with 13 bases sitting between them. This CDR3 spans 12 amino acids. Looked up from germline, CDR1 is DFQATT and CDR2 is SNEGSKA (reference sequence). The CDR3 sequence: CSARGLGGEQYF. The CDR3 coding sequence is TGCAGTGCTAGGGGGTTGGGAGGAGAGCAGTACTTC.

This clonotype appeared a few times. The chain has TRBV7-2 and TRBJ2-3; D is uncertain. The V end lost 4 bases, the J end lost 2 bases, and 10 bases lay between the germline ends. The CDR3 runs to 14 residues. Germline CDR1 and CDR2: SGHTA and FQGNSA. CDR3 nucleotides: TGTGCCAGCAGCTCCGGACCTTACACAGATACGCAGTATTTT. Protein: CASSSGPYTDTQYF.

This clonotype turned up a few times. In DNA form, the CDR3 reads TGTGCCAGCAGCCAAGTGACAGGGTGGGAGCAGTACTTC. It encodes CASSQVTGWEQYF. The gene calls are TRBV3-1 and TRBJ2-7; 7 positions match TRBD1. Trimming at V came to 1 base and at J to 7 bases, leaving 4 bases not matched to a gene. Germline V gene sequence: CDR1 LGHDT, CDR2 YNNKEL (reference sequence). CDR3 length: 13 amino acids.

CDR3 loop: CASSLALGGGPYEQYF. The CDR3 DNA reads TGTGCCAGCAGCTTAGCGCTGGGCGGGGGTCCATACGAGCAGTACTTC. The chain is built from TRBV7-6 and TRBJ2-7, with TRBD2 matching over 7 bases. Unmatched junction bases numbered 9, after V lost 0 bases and J lost 4 bases. CDR3 length: 16 residues. Germline CDR1 is SGHVS and CDR2 is FNYEAQ.

This clonotype appeared a few times. The rearrangement links TRBV9 to TRBJ2-1, with 7 bases aligning to TRBD2. V trimming: 0 bases; J trimming: 4 bases; junction bases outside the gene matches: 4. The CDR3 has 15 amino acids. From germline, CDR1 is SGDLS and CDR2 YYNGEE. This chain's CDR3 is CASSVDDSGYNEQFF. The DNA of the CDR3 is TGTGCCAGCAGCGTAGATGATAGCGGGTACAATGAGCAGTTCTTC.

As concerns this clonotype: A much larger clone differs by one base, so this may be a read error. The V gene is TRBV7-6, the J gene TRBJ2-7; D uncertain. The germline V gene has CDR1 SGHVS and CDR2 FNYEAQ. The CDR3 consists of 14 residues. The CDR3 here is CASSSGRNSYDQYF. CDR3 nucleotide sequence: TGTGCCAGCAGCTCTGGACGGAATTCCTACGATCAGTACTTC.

The chain links TRBV11-2 to TRBJ2-3, with 12 positions matching TRBD2. The CDR3 is made up of 16 amino acids. V trimming: 5 bases; J trimming: 0 bases; junction bases outside the gene matches: 3. Per germline, CDR1 SGHAT and CDR2 FQNNGV. CDR3 nucleotides: TGTGCCAGCAGCGCTACTAGCGGGGGGAGCACAGATACGCAGTATTTT. Its protein product is CASSATSGGSTDTQYF.

This clonotype was seen a few times. This chain connects TRBV7-6 to TRBJ2-7; D is unclear. The V end lost 3 bases, the J end lost 4 bases, and 7 bases lay between the germline ends. The CDR3 runs 12 residues. The germline CDR1 and CDR2 sequences are SGHVS and FNYEAQ. The CDR3 here is CASSFQSYEQYF. The CDR3 bases are TGTGCCAGCAGCTTCCAGTCTTACGAGCAGTACTTC.

The V gene is TRBV11-3, the J gene TRBJ2-2, with D unresolved. Germline V gene data show CDR1 as SGHNT and CDR2 as YENEEA. The CDR3 runs to 12 residues. V was pared by 1 base and J by 7 bases, with 4 bases between. CDR3 residues: CASSLVGGELFF. The CDR3 coding sequence is TGTGCCAGCAGCTTAGTTGGCGGGGAGCTGTTTTTT.

The chain is built from TRBV6-4 and TRBJ2-3, with D possibly TRBD1 on 5 matching bases. The CDR3 is made up of 16 amino acids. Trimming pared 0 bases from V and 3 bases from J, leaving 13 bases between. The germline V gene has CDR1 MRHNA and CDR2 SNTAGT. CDR3 in amino acids: CASSDSGQGITDTQYF. The CDR3 DNA reads as TGTGCCAGCAGTGACTCAGGCCAGGGTATAACAGATACGCAGTATTTT.